Listed below are T cell receptor beta chains from one sample, sequenced in a study of identical twins. TCRdb re-analysed the 5' RACE reads in MiXCR, keeping a single row per CDR3 protein. The sample lists approximately 220,000 distinct CDR3 sequences, around 6.8% occurring once. The sample was also reused in another study, on yellow fever vaccine responses in identical twins.

The specimen sequenced was memory (CD45RO+) T cells sorted from blood. All receptors come from a woman under 30 in good health. Each CDR3 is given with its conserved first and last residue. The D gene is left open where the match is weak. Not all rows give a size; the values are once, few, many and, for expanded clones, a class.

J gene	D gene	V gene	CDR3 length	clone size	CDR3 DNA	CDR3 protein
TRBJ2-7	TRBD1	TRBV2	12	NA	TGTGCCAGGGGACAGGGGTCCCACGAGCAGTACTTC	CARGQGSHEQYF
TRBJ1-4	NA	TRBV7-9	17	few	TGTGCCAGCAGCTTAGGGAGGACCGACTCAACTAATGAAAAACTGTTTTTT	CASSLGRTDSTNEKLFF
TRBJ2-4	TRBD1	TRBV25-1	17	many	TGTGCCAGCAGTGACCTAACAGGGGGCGCTTCCAAAAACATTCAGTACTTC	CASSDLTGGASKNIQYF
TRBJ2-2	NA	TRBV7-9	14	NA	TGTGCCAGCAGCCTCCGACGGAACACCGGGGAGCTGTTTTTT	CASSLRRNTGELFF
TRBJ2-7	TRBD2	TRBV6-1	14	few	TGTGCCAGCAGCCCCCCCAGCGGGAGCCTCGAGCAGTACTTC	CASSPPSGSLEQYF
TRBJ2-1	TRBD2	TRBV6-1	17	few	TGTGCCAGCACTCCCCCGGTGGGGGAGGGCCTTGTAAATGAGCAGTTCTTC	CASTPPVGEGLVNEQFF
TRBJ2-4	NA	TRBV6-2/TRBV6-3	13	few	TGTGCCAGCAGCTCGGGAATGTGGGAATTTCAGTACTTC	CASSSGMWEFQYF
TRBJ2-2	NA	TRBV10-3	12	NA	TGTGCCACCGGGACGAACACCGGGGAGCTGTTTTTT	CATGTNTGELFF
TRBJ1-5	TRBD1	TRBV20-1	15	NA	TGCAGTGCCCGCTCGGGACAGGGAGACAATCAGCCCCAGCATTTT	CSARSGQGDNQPQHF
TRBJ1-5	NA	TRBV7-8	16	few	TGTGCCAGCAGCTTATCAGGCCCCACTTCCAATCAGCCCCAGCATTTT	CASSLSGPTSNQPQHF
TRBJ2-3	TRBD2	TRBV5-1	16	NA	TGCGCCAGCAGCTTGGGACTAGCGGGAGCCGGAGATACGCAGTATTTT	CASSLGLAGAGDTQYF
TRBJ1-5	TRBD1	TRBV20-1	16	NA	TGCAGTGCTAGAGATCGAGACAGGGGGCATTCGCAGCCCCAGCATTTT	CSARDRDRGHSQPQHF
TRBJ1-1	NA	TRBV4-2	15	few	TGTGCCAGCAGCCGCGACGACGGGGAGGACACTGAAGCTTTCTTT	CASSRDDGEDTEAFF
TRBJ1-1	NA	TRBV3-1	13	many	TGTGCCAGCAGCCACAGGGGCGGGGGAGAAGCTTTCTTT	CASSHRGGGEAFF
TRBJ2-5	TRBD1	TRBV20-1	14	many	TGCAGTGCTCCGGACAGGGCCTTCCAAGAGACCCAGTACTTC	CSAPDRAFQETQYF
TRBJ2-1	NA	TRBV4-2	15	many	TGTGCCAGCAGGAACGGGGAAGCGTCCTACAATGAGCAGTTCTTC	CASRNGEASYNEQFF
TRBJ2-7	TRBD2	TRBV9	15	many	TGTGCCAGCAGCGCTTCCGGGACTAGCGGCTACGAGCAGTACTTC	CASSASGTSGYEQYF
TRBJ2-3	NA	TRBV5-1	14	many	TGCGCCAGCAGCTTCCGGGGCGTAACAGATACGCAGTATTTT	CASSFRGVTDTQYF
TRBJ2-5	TRBD1	TRBV7-7	14	many	TGTGCTAGCAGTCCCAGGACAGGGATGGAGACCCAGTACTTC	CASSPRTGMETQYF
TRBJ2-3	NA	TRBV6-5	16	many	TGTGCCAGCAGACACTCCGGGGGAGTACGATCAGATACGCAGTATTTT	CASRHSGGVRSDTQYF
TRBJ2-7	NA	TRBV20-1	12	NA	TGCAGTGCTAGGGGGACGTGGGACGAGCAGTACTTC	CSARGTWDEQYF
TRBJ2-4	NA	TRBV7-9	16	many	TGTGCCAGCAGCTTACTAGCGTCTGTAGCCAAAAACATTCAGTACTTC	CASSLLASVAKNIQYF
TRBJ2-1	TRBD1	TRBV15	16	NA	TGTGCCACCAGCATCCTGACAGGGAACCAGTACAATGAGCAGTTCTTC	CATSILTGNQYNEQFF
TRBJ2-1	NA	TRBV27	15	few	TGTGCCAGCAGTGCTCTAGCGACAAAGCCAAGTGAGCAGTTCTTC	CASSALATKPSEQFF
TRBJ2-1	TRBD2	TRBV20-1	15	many	TGCAGTGCTAGTCATCCAGCGGGAGGGAGGTATGAGCAGTTCTTC	CSASHPAGGRYEQFF
TRBJ1-6	TRBD1	TRBV7-9	16	few	TGTGCCAGCAGCCCGCCCCCGGGACAGGATCATTCACCCCTCCACTTT	CASSPPPGQDHSPLHF
TRBJ2-1	TRBD2	TRBV27	15	few	TGTGCCAGCAGTACTACTAGCGGGGGCTACAATGAGCAGTTCTTC	CASSTTSGGYNEQFF
TRBJ2-7	NA	TRBV11-1	14	few	TGTGCCAGCAGCTTAGACAGGTTTCATGCTGAGCAGTACTTC	CASSLDRFHAEQYF
TRBJ2-2	NA	TRBV6-5	18	few	TGTGCCAGCAGTTACTCGTGGTCGGCGGGGCTGAACACCGGGGAGCTGTTTTTT	CASSYSWSAGLNTGELFF
TRBJ2-7	TRBD2	TRBV5-1	15	many	TGCGCCAGCAGCTTGGAGGGAGGGAGGTCCTACGAGCAGTACTTC	CASSLEGGRSYEQYF
TRBJ1-1	NA	TRBV7-9	13	few	TGTGCCAGCAGCTTAGGCAGTTGGACCCAAGCTTTCTTT	CASSLGSWTQAFF
TRBJ1-5	NA	TRBV4-1	14	NA	TGCGCCAGCAGCCAAGGGACTAGCAATCAGCCCCAGCATTTT	CASSQGTSNQPQHF
TRBJ2-2	NA	TRBV5-6	16	NA	TGTGCCAGCAGCTTGCTCGGCGGCTCGAACACCGGGGAGCTGTTTTTT	CASSLLGGSNTGELFF
TRBJ2-5	NA	TRBV10-3	12	NA	TGTGCCATCAGTGCGAAACCGGAGACCCAGTACTTC	CAISAKPETQYF
TRBJ1-1	TRBD1	TRBV7-9	15	many	TGTGCCAGCAGCCCGGGACAGAGTATGAACACTGAAGCTTTCTTT	CASSPGQSMNTEAFF
TRBJ1-5	NA	TRBV12-3/TRBV12-4	13	many	TGTGCCATTCAGTCCGATAGCAATCAGCCCCAGCATTTT	CAIQSDSNQPQHF
TRBJ1-1	TRBD1	TRBV10-3	16	NA	TGTGCCATCACAGAGACAGGGGCGGGGGTGAACACTGAAGCTTTCTTT	CAITETGAGVNTEAFF
TRBJ2-5	TRBD1	TRBV5-1	14	many	TGCGCCAGCAGCTTATCAGGGGGCGAAGAGACCCAGTACTTC	CASSLSGGEETQYF
TRBJ2-1	TRBD1	TRBV5-1	16	many	TGCGCCAGCAGCTTGCCCGGGACAGGGGGCCTCTATGAGCAGTTCTTC	CASSLPGTGGLYEQFF
TRBJ2-2	NA	TRBV27	14	many	TGTGCCAGCAGCCCCGGGCTCGACACCGGGGAGCTGTTTTTT	CASSPGLDTGELFF
TRBJ2-3	TRBD1	TRBV12-3/TRBV12-4	14	many	TGTGCCAGCACCGCGGGACAGGGGACGAGTACGCAGTATTTT	CASTAGQGTSTQYF
TRBJ2-1	TRBD2	TRBV27	14	few	TGTGCCAGCAGCCATAGCGGGGGCGGGTTTGAGCAGTTCTTC	CASSHSGGGFEQFF
TRBJ2-1	TRBD2	TRBV11-2	18	many	TGTGCCAGCAGCCCAGGTCTGGGCGGGAGAAGGGTAGGGAATGAGCAGTTCTTC	CASSPGLGGRRVGNEQFF
TRBJ1-5	NA	TRBV7-9	13	many	TGTGCCAGCAGCGTAGGGTCGGATCAGCCCCAGCATTTT	CASSVGSDQPQHF
TRBJ2-2	NA	TRBV29-1	12	many	TGCAGCGCCGCATCCGGCGTCGGGGAGCTGTTTTTT	CSAASGVGELFF
TRBJ1-3	NA	TRBV18	13	many	TGTGCCAGCTCACCAAATCACCGAAACACCATATATTTT	CASSPNHRNTIYF
TRBJ2-1	TRBD1	TRBV18	14	many	TGTGCCAGCTCACCAGGGACAGGGGGCAATGAGCAGTTCTTC	CASSPGTGGNEQFF
TRBJ2-4	TRBD1	TRBV7-2	15	NA	TGTGCCAGCAGCCCCCCACTGCCAGGGGGTTACATTCAGTACTTC	CASSPPLPGGYIQYF
TRBJ2-3	TRBD1	TRBV29-1	14	NA	TGCAGCGTAGATGACAGGGGGTTGACAGATACGCAGTATTTT	CSVDDRGLTDTQYF
TRBJ2-1	NA	TRBV5-4	15	few	TGTGCCAGCAGCCGCGCGGGGACTTCCCTCCTCGAGCAGTTCTTC	CASSRAGTSLLEQFF
TRBJ2-3	NA	TRBV24-1	15	NA	TGTGCCACCAGTGATTTACGCAGGGGCACAGATACGCAGTATTTT	CATSDLRRGTDTQYF
TRBJ2-2	TRBD1	TRBV28	15	NA	TGTGCCAGCAGTCGACAGGGGGACGGGACCGGGGAGCTGTTTTTT	CASSRQGDGTGELFF
TRBJ2-7	TRBD1	TRBV29-1	12	many	TGCAGCGCGGGACAGGGGCTCCTCGAGCAGTACTTC	CSAGQGLLEQYF
TRBJ2-6	TRBD1	TRBV5-1	18	NA	TGCGCCAGCAGCCGGACAGGCCCTAATCTCTCTGGGGCCAACGTCCTGACTTTC	CASSRTGPNLSGANVLTF
TRBJ2-1	NA	TRBV7-3	16	many	TGTGCCAGCAGCTTAGTTGGGGCAGCTACATGGAATGAGCAGTTCTTC	CASSLVGAATWNEQFF